This T cell receptor (beta chain) comes out of a study of T cell clones after liver transplantation. Background on the study: Graft-donor-reactive sequences were compared with third-party-reactive TCRbeta sequences from pre-transplant mixed lymphocyte reactions.

Study-level points and caveats: Conclusions were preliminary, with small, heterogeneous patient groups.

Sequenced by immunoSEQ multiplex PCR; TCRdb stores in-frame clones only, minus some. Among 70,000 to 95,000 clones listed, 70% to 90% were seen once. In regard to this clone: What it binds is not known.

The sample was CD4+ T cells from blood, taken at the 22-month timepoint. This TCR was recovered from a human patient who received a liver transplant. Some T cells may possibly be graft donor cells.

CDR3 DNA sequence: TGTGCCAGCAGTGAAAGGGGGCAAGGAAAACTGTTTTTT. Translating gives CASSERGQGKLFF. This chain uses TRBV25-1 with TRBJ1-4, with 7 bases matching TRBD1. The CDR3 length is 13 residues. The trim removed 2 bases at V and 10 bases at J, leaving 4 bases unmatched. Germline V gene data show CDR1 as MGHDK and CDR2 as SYGVNS.